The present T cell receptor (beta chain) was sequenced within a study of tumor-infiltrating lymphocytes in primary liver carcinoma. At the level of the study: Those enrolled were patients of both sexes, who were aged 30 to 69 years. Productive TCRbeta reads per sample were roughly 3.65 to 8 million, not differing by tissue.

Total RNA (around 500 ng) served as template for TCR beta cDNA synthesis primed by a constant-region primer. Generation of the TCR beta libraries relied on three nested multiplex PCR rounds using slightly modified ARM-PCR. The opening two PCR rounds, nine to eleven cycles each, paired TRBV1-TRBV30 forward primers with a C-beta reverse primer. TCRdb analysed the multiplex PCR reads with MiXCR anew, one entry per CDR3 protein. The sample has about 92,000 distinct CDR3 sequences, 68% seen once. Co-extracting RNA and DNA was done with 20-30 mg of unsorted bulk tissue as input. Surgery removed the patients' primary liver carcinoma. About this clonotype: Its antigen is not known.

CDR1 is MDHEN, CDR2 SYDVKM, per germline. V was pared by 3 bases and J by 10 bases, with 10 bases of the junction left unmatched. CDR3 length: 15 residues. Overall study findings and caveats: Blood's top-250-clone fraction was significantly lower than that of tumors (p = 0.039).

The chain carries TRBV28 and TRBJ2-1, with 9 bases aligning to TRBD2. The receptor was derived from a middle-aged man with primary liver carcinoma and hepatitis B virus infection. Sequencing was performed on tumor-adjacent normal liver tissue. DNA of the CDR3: TGTGCCAGCAGTTTGAGGCTAGCGGGAAAATGGGAGCAGTTCTTC. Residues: CASSLRLAGKWEQFF.